These T cell receptor beta chains were read from a single sample in a study of T cell changes during pregnancy in multiple sclerosis. Repertoires were generated with immunoSEQ multiplex PCR, while TCRdb's copy carries only in-frame clones and drops some. The table records around 84,000 clones, about 93% of them present only once. The sequencing used peripheral blood, collected in the second trimester of pregnancy. The receptor source for this set is a female donor in good health, enrolled as a control in a pregnancy study. The CDR3 runs from the conserved cysteine through the conserved F or W. Each record gives: V gene, J gene, D gene, clone size, CDR3 DNA, CDR3 protein. D genes are given only for firm matches. Clone sizes are given selectively: once, few, many, or a class where the clone is expanded.

V gene: TRBV19
J gene: TRBJ2-3
D gene: NA
clone size: NA
CDR3 DNA: TGTGCCAGTAGTATTGACGGGAGAGAAGATACGCAGTATTTT
CDR3 protein: CASSIDGREDTQYF

V gene: TRBV7-9
J gene: TRBJ2-1
D gene: NA
clone size: NA
CDR3 DNA: TGTGCCAGCAGCTTAAGGCTCGGGGAGCAGTTCTTC
CDR3 protein: CASSLRLGEQFF

V gene: TRBV7-9
J gene: TRBJ2-7
D gene: NA
clone size: NA
CDR3 DNA: TGTGCCAGCAGCCGGGAACTGGGGTGGGAGCAGTACTTC
CDR3 protein: CASSRELGWEQYF

V gene: TRBV19
J gene: TRBJ1-1
D gene: TRBD1
clone size: NA
CDR3 DNA: TGTGCCAGTAGTCGGCGGGACAGGGGGCCGGGGAACACTGAAGCTTTCTTT
CDR3 protein: CASSRRDRGPGNTEAFF

V gene: TRBV19
J gene: TRBJ1-1
D gene: NA
clone size: NA
CDR3 DNA: TGTGCCAGTAGATATGGGCCCCCACAGAACCCTCACACTGAAGCTTTCTTT
CDR3 protein: CASRYGPPQNPHTEAFF

V gene: TRBV5-6
J gene: TRBJ2-4
D gene: NA
clone size: NA
CDR3 DNA: TGTGCCAGCAGCTTGGCGGGGGCCAAAAACATTCAGTACTTC
CDR3 protein: CASSLAGAKNIQYF

V gene: TRBV27
J gene: TRBJ2-7
D gene: TRBD2
clone size: NA
CDR3 DNA: TGTGCCAGCAGTCTAATAGCGGGAGCGGGACCGGACTACGAGCAGTACTTC
CDR3 protein: CASSLIAGAGPDYEQYF

V gene: TRBV28
J gene: TRBJ1-2
D gene: NA
clone size: NA
CDR3 DNA: TGTGCCAGCAGTTTTCTCCGGAGTCGTGGCTACACCTTC
CDR3 protein: CASSFLRSRGYTF

V gene: TRBV5-1
J gene: TRBJ2-2
D gene: TRBD1
clone size: NA
CDR3 DNA: TGCGCCAGCAGCCTTCGGACAGGGGGCACCGGGGAGCTGTTTTTT
CDR3 protein: CASSLRTGGTGELFF

V gene: TRBV5-1
J gene: TRBJ2-2
D gene: NA
clone size: NA
CDR3 DNA: TGCGCCAGCAGCCCCGGGACTTCCTCCGGGGAGCTGTTTTTT
CDR3 protein: CASSPGTSSGELFF

V gene: TRBV27
J gene: TRBJ2-5
D gene: TRBD1
clone size: NA
CDR3 DNA: TGTGCCAGCAGTCTGACAGGGGGATTGGGGGAGACCCAGTACTTC
CDR3 protein: CASSLTGGLGETQYF

V gene: TRBV28
J gene: TRBJ1-2
D gene: TRBD1
clone size: NA
CDR3 DNA: TGTGCCAGCAGTCCCCGTAGGACAGGGGGCTGCACCTTC
CDR3 protein: CASSPRRTGGCTF

V gene: TRBV30
J gene: TRBJ2-7
D gene: NA
clone size: NA
CDR3 DNA: TGTGCCTGGGGAAGTGCGGGTTTATTCTACGAGCAGTACTTC
CDR3 protein: CAWGSAGLFYEQYF

V gene: TRBV5-1
J gene: TRBJ1-6
D gene: TRBD1
clone size: NA
CDR3 DNA: TGCGCCAGCAGCTGGGGACAGGGAAATTCACCCCTCCACTTT
CDR3 protein: CASSWGQGNSPLHF

V gene: TRBV19
J gene: TRBJ2-7
D gene: NA
clone size: NA
CDR3 DNA: TGTGCCAGTAGTTCGCGACAGAGCTCCTACGAGCAGTACTTC
CDR3 protein: CASSSRQSSYEQYF

V gene: TRBV5-6
J gene: TRBJ2-5
D gene: TRBD2
clone size: NA
CDR3 DNA: TGTGCCAGCAGCTTCCTGGTGCAAGCGGGAGATCAAGAGACCCAGTACTTC
CDR3 protein: CASSFLVQAGDQETQYF

V gene: TRBV30
J gene: TRBJ1-3
D gene: NA
clone size: NA
CDR3 DNA: TGTGCCTGGAGAAACCGCTACTCTGGAAACACCATATATTTT
CDR3 protein: CAWRNRYSGNTIYF

V gene: TRBV28
J gene: TRBJ1-6
D gene: NA
clone size: NA
CDR3 DNA: TGTGCCAGCAGTTTACGTTCCAGGGTCGGGAATTCACCCCTCCACTTT
CDR3 protein: CASSLRSRVGNSPLHF

V gene: TRBV7-9
J gene: TRBJ2-7
D gene: TRBD1
clone size: NA
CDR3 DNA: TGTGCCAGCAGCCCTCCGAGTGGCATCCAGGGGGAAGGCGAGCAGTACTTC
CDR3 protein: CASSPPSGIQGEGEQYF

V gene: TRBV6-6
J gene: TRBJ2-1
D gene: NA
clone size: NA
CDR3 DNA: TGTGCCAGCAGTCAGAGACTAGGTTACAATGAGCAGTTCTTC
CDR3 protein: CASSQRLGYNEQFF

V gene: TRBV7-2
J gene: TRBJ2-7
D gene: TRBD1
clone size: once
CDR3 DNA: TGTGCCAGCGGCCCGGGACAGGGTCTCGAGCAGTACTTC
CDR3 protein: CASGPGQGLEQYF

V gene: TRBV7-2
J gene: TRBJ1-2
D gene: NA
clone size: NA
CDR3 DNA: TGTGCCAGCAGCTTAATGGAATCGGGAGGCTACACCTTC
CDR3 protein: CASSLMESGGYTF

V gene: TRBV11-2
J gene: TRBJ2-7
D gene: TRBD2
clone size: NA
CDR3 DNA: TGTGCCAGCAGCCCTCAAGCGGGGGGATTCTACGAGCAGTACTTC
CDR3 protein: CASSPQAGGFYEQYF

V gene: TRBV2
J gene: TRBJ1-2
D gene: NA
clone size: NA
CDR3 DNA: TGTGCCAGCAGTGAGATGGACATAACCTTC
CDR3 protein: CASSEMDITF

V gene: TRBV28
J gene: TRBJ1-4
D gene: NA
clone size: NA
CDR3 DNA: TGTGCCAGCAGTTTCGGAGGGAATAGTGAAAAACTGTTTTTT
CDR3 protein: CASSFGGNSEKLFF

V gene: TRBV29-1
J gene: TRBJ2-1
D gene: TRBD1
clone size: NA
CDR3 DNA: TGCAGCGTTGTGGGGACAGGGAGCTCCTACAATGAGCAGTTCTTC
CDR3 protein: CSVVGTGSSYNEQFF

V gene: TRBV6-1
J gene: TRBJ2-7
D gene: TRBD2
clone size: NA
CDR3 DNA: TGTGCCAGCAGCGAATGGGTTCGGGAGGGCTACGAGCAGTACTTC
CDR3 protein: CASSEWVREGYEQYF

V gene: TRBV6-1
J gene: TRBJ2-7
D gene: NA
clone size: NA
CDR3 DNA: TGTGCCAGCAATGTAGCGACGGACTCTATACGTTACGAGCAGTACTTC
CDR3 protein: CASNVATDSIRYEQYF

V gene: TRBV9
J gene: TRBJ1-5
D gene: NA
clone size: once
CDR3 DNA: TGTGCCAGCAGCGCGAACGGGAGAGGGGAGGGGAATCAGCCCCAGCATTTT
CDR3 protein: CASSANGRGEGNQPQHF

V gene: TRBV14
J gene: TRBJ2-5
D gene: TRBD1
clone size: NA
CDR3 DNA: TGTGCCAGCAGCCCGACAGGGCAGGGAGAGACCCAGTACTTC
CDR3 protein: CASSPTGQGETQYF

V gene: TRBV5-8
J gene: TRBJ2-7
D gene: NA
clone size: NA
CDR3 DNA: TGTGCCAGCAGCTGGGGGCTCGGATCGTTTCGCGAGCAGTACTTC
CDR3 protein: CASSWGLGSFREQYF

V gene: TRBV6-4
J gene: TRBJ2-3
D gene: NA
clone size: NA
CDR3 DNA: TGTGCCAGCAGTGCCCTACAGGGTGCAGATACGCAGTATTTT
CDR3 protein: CASSALQGADTQYF

V gene: TRBV19
J gene: TRBJ2-5
D gene: TRBD2
clone size: once
CDR3 DNA: TGTGCCAGTAGTACTCTCCCGGGACTAGGAAAAGAGACCCAGTACTTC
CDR3 protein: CASSTLPGLGKETQYF

V gene: TRBV15
J gene: TRBJ1-5
D gene: NA
clone size: NA
CDR3 DNA: TGTGCCACCAGCAGAGTATCGGGGGTCAATCAGCCCCAGCATTTT
CDR3 protein: CATSRVSGVNQPQHF

V gene: TRBV5-1
J gene: TRBJ2-3
D gene: NA
clone size: NA
CDR3 DNA: TGCGCCAGCAGCCCCCTTGGGGGCTCAGATACGCAGTATTTT
CDR3 protein: CASSPLGGSDTQYF

V gene: TRBV11-2
J gene: TRBJ2-1
D gene: TRBD2
clone size: NA
CDR3 DNA: TGTGCCAGCAGCGGTACCTCAACTAGCGGGAAATACAATGAGCAGTTCTTC
CDR3 protein: CASSGTSTSGKYNEQFF

V gene: TRBV10-1
J gene: TRBJ2-1
D gene: TRBD2
clone size: NA
CDR3 DNA: TGCGCCGGACCAGTACGGGAGGAACACAATGAGCAGTTCTTC
CDR3 protein: CAGPVREEHNEQFF

V gene: TRBV5-1
J gene: TRBJ2-7
D gene: TRBD2
clone size: NA
CDR3 DNA: TGCGCCAGCAGCCCCCGGACTAGCGGGAGTGGCGAGCAGTACTTC
CDR3 protein: CASSPRTSGSGEQYF

V gene: TRBV6-1
J gene: TRBJ2-7
D gene: TRBD1
clone size: NA
CDR3 DNA: TGTGCCAGCAGTGAATCATATTGGGACAGCTCCTACGAGCAGTACTTC
CDR3 protein: CASSESYWDSSYEQYF

V gene: TRBV9
J gene: TRBJ1-3
D gene: NA
clone size: NA
CDR3 DNA: TGTGCCAGCAGCCTTCGGGACACCGGGACCTCTGGAAACACCATATATTTT
CDR3 protein: CASSLRDTGTSGNTIYF

V gene: TRBV29-1
J gene: TRBJ2-3
D gene: TRBD2
clone size: NA
CDR3 DNA: TGCAGCGTTGAAGGGACTAGCGGGGGCACAGATACGCAGTATTTT
CDR3 protein: CSVEGTSGGTDTQYF

V gene: TRBV18
J gene: TRBJ2-4
D gene: TRBD1
clone size: once
CDR3 DNA: TGTGCCAGCTCACCACGGGACAGGGGAAGAGACATTCAGTACTTC
CDR3 protein: CASSPRDRGRDIQYF

V gene: TRBV4-1
J gene: TRBJ2-7
D gene: NA
clone size: NA
CDR3 DNA: TGCGCCAGCAGCCAAGTCCCGAAGAGCTCCTACGAGCAGTACTTC
CDR3 protein: CASSQVPKSSYEQYF

V gene: TRBV6-5
J gene: TRBJ2-2
D gene: NA
clone size: NA
CDR3 DNA: TGTGCCAGCAGTTACCGGCGGACCGGGGAGCTGTTTTTT
CDR3 protein: CASSYRRTGELFF

V gene: TRBV2
J gene: TRBJ2-1
D gene: TRBD2
clone size: NA
CDR3 DNA: TGTGCCAGCAGTCCCCTCACTAGCGGGAGTGGAAATGAGCAGTTCTTC
CDR3 protein: CASSPLTSGSGNEQFF

V gene: TRBV18
J gene: TRBJ2-2
D gene: NA
clone size: few
CDR3 DNA: TGTGCCAGCTCATCCGGACAGCGAGCGAACACCGGGGAGCTGTTTTTT
CDR3 protein: CASSSGQRANTGELFF

V gene: TRBV6-6
J gene: TRBJ2-6
D gene: TRBD1
clone size: NA
CDR3 DNA: TGTGCCAGCATTGGGACAGGGGGCTCTGGGGCCAACGTCCTGACTTTC
CDR3 protein: CASIGTGGSGANVLTF

V gene: TRBV9
J gene: TRBJ1-2
D gene: TRBD1
clone size: NA
CDR3 DNA: TGTGCCAGCAGCGTGTCGACAGGGACTAACTATGGCTACACCTTC
CDR3 protein: CASSVSTGTNYGYTF

V gene: TRBV29-1
J gene: TRBJ2-7
D gene: NA
clone size: NA
CDR3 DNA: TGCAGCGTTGAGGAGGCAGGGGGGTACGAGCAGTACTTC
CDR3 protein: CSVEEAGGYEQYF

V gene: TRBV7-2
J gene: TRBJ2-7
D gene: TRBD1
clone size: NA
CDR3 DNA: TGTGCCAGCAGCCTGGACAGGGGGCGCGACGAGCAGTACTTC
CDR3 protein: CASSLDRGRDEQYF